The source of this T cell receptor beta chain is a study of control samples from healthy donors and cancer patients (dated by TCRdb to about 2020). Of note for this clone: The antigen it binds to is not known. No base qualities exist here, and no much larger clone lies one base off it.

The library was obtained by the immunoSEQ multiplex PCR assay. This immuneACCESS table, as held by TCRdb, lists in-frame sequences with V and J called but not all clones. Of the missing ones, under half trace to an unresolved V gene in checked studies; the others have no known cause. Counted in this sample were 130,000 or so clones; 94% of them appeared once. The ten most abundant clones make up around 13% of the sample. This TCR was sampled from a man aged 40-50 years in good health. Input material: blood.

The CDR3 in this case is CASSLGQGTTGELFF. The nucleotides read TGCGCCAGCAGCTTGGGACAGGGAACCACCGGGGAGCTGTTTTTT. This chain is built from TRBV5-1 and TRBJ2-2; 7 central nucleotides agree with TRBD1. Reading from cysteine to phenylalanine, the CDR3 counts 15 amino acids. Only CDR3 DNA remains: 45 bases, in frame from the first base. Taken from the germline V gene, the CDR1 and CDR2 loops are SGHRS and YFSETQ. Trimming accounts for 0 bases at V and 4 bases at J, while the number of junction bases matched to no gene is 3.